Following are 32 T cell receptor beta chains from one sample sequenced in a study of patients and donors after allogeneic stem cell transplantation. MiXCR, applied by TCRdb to the RT-PCR reads, yields one record per CDR3 protein. Of more than 850,000 distinct CDR3 sequences in the sample, about a sixth were seen once. Sequencing used blood, either unsorted or a sorted T cell fraction (not recorded which). These receptors originate from a human donor who was either an allogeneic HSCT recipient or a stem cell or donor lymphocyte infusion donor (not recorded which). It is not recorded whose cells these are; they may come from a transplant donor.

This clonotype turned up a few times. V usage is TRBV6-1 and J usage is TRBJ1-5; D not certain. V dropped 4 bases and J dropped 0 bases, with 16 bases sitting between them. This CDR3 is built from 17 residues. The germline V gene encodes CDR1 MNHNS and CDR2 SASEGT. DNA of the CDR3: TGTGCCAGCAGTGGACCCGGGAAGGTCGTTAGCAATCAGCCCCAGCATTTT. Protein sequence: CASSGPGKVVSNQPQHF.

This clonotype was counted between two and nine times. The rearrangement links TRBV20-1 to TRBJ2-3, with 9 bases aligning to TRBD2. The CDR3 consists of 12 residues. CDR1 is DFQATT, CDR2 SNEGSKA, per germline (reference sequence). The ends lost 4 bases at V and 6 bases at J; junction bases unmatched: 2. The CDR3 DNA follows: TGCAGTGCTACACTAGCGGGCGATACGCAGTATTTT. Protein product: CSATLAGDTQYF.

The chain couples TRBV14 to TRBJ1-2; weak D call: TRBD1 (5 bases). Germline-derived CDR1 and CDR2 are SGHDN and FVKESK. This CDR3 has 15 residues. V lost 5 bases to trimming and J lost 4 bases, with 17 bases between them. CDR3 amino acids: CASSITGGSLYGYTF. DNA for the CDR3: TGTGCCAGCAGCATAACGGGGGGGTCACTCTATGGCTACACCTTC. Drawing the rest from reference TRBV14 and TRBJ1-2, the complete variable domain is EAGVTQFPSHSVIEKGQTVTLRCDPISGHDNLYWYRRVMGKEIKFLLHFVKESKQDESGMPNNRFLAERTGGTYSTLKVQPAELEDSGVYFCASSITGGSLYGYTFGSGTRLTVV.

This clonotype has a handful of counts. The chain couples TRBV6-1 to TRBJ1-6; 7 nucleotides match TRBD1. Germline CDR1 is MNHNS and CDR2 is SASEGT. The V segment lost 5 bases and the J segment 0 bases; nucleotides outside the gene matches: 7. The CDR3 length is 17 residues. The chain's CDR3 is CASSRRQGSSYNSPLHF. In nucleotides, the CDR3 is TGTGCCAGCAGTCGAAGACAGGGAAGCTCCTATAATTCACCCCTCCACTTT.

The rearrangement joins TRBV27 to TRBJ1-1, with 7 bases matching TRBD1. V was pared by 6 bases and J by 6 bases, with 7 bases of the junction left unmatched. The CDR3 sequence is 13 residues long. Germline values: CDR1 MNHEY, CDR2 SMNVEV (reference sequence). Here the CDR3 reads CASRVGGAPEAFF. The CDR3 nucleotides read TGTGCCAGCAGGGTAGGGGGCGCGCCTGAAGCTTTCTTT.

This clonotype has just a few counts. The gene calls are TRBV19 and TRBJ2-1; TRBD2 matches 9 bases. V dropped 3 bases and J dropped 3; count of bases not matched to a gene: 6. Germline lookup yields CDR1 LNHDA and CDR2 SQIVND (reference sequence). This CDR3 has 16 residues. The CDR3 DNA sequence: TGTGCCAGTAGTATGGCTAGCGGGGCTTACTACAATGAGCAGTTCTTC. Translation gives CASSMASGAYYNEQFF.

This clonotype was seen more than once but under ten times. The CDR3 DNA is TGCAGTGCCATGGGACCGCAAGAGACCCAGTACTTC. Its translation: CSAMGPQETQYF. The J gene is TRBJ2-5, the V gene TRBV20-1; the D call may be TRBD1 or TRBD2 (5 bases each). The CDR3 is 12 residues long. The ends were cut back, 6 bases at V and 2 bases at J, with 10 bases in the middle. Germline CDR1 is DFQATT and CDR2 is SNEGSKA (reference sequence).

This clonotype has a handful of counts. The V and J genes are TRBV27 and TRBJ2-7; tentative D call: TRBD2 (5 bases). V lost 3 bases to trimming and J lost 5 bases, with 11 bases between them. The V gene's germline CDR1 is MNHEY and CDR2 SMNVEV (reference sequence). The CDR3 length is 13 residues. This CDR3 is CASSFRGTDEQYF. CDR3 coding DNA: TGTGCCAGCAGTTTTCGGGGTACGGACGAGCAGTACTTC.

CDR3 DNA sequence: TGCAGTGCTAAAAGGCCTAGCGGTCACACAGATACGCAGTATTTT. It specifies CSAKRPSGHTDTQYF. J is TRBJ2-3 and V is TRBV20-1; 7 bases align to TRBD2. V shed 4 bases, J shed 2 bases, and the junction held 9 bases outside the gene matches. CDR1 and CDR2 from the germline V gene are DFQATT and SNEGSKA (reference sequence). This CDR3 region has 15 residues.

The chain is built from TRBV4-2 and TRBJ1-1, with D possibly matching TRBD1 (6 bases). This CDR3 is built from 15 residues. Between the trimmed V and J ends, which lost 0 bases and 5 bases, there was a span of 13 bases. From germline, CDR1 is LGHNA and CDR2 YNFKEQ. The CDR3 bases are TGTGCCAGCAGCCAAGATGGCAGGGGTGGAACTGAAGCTTTCTTT. It codes for CASSQDGRGGTEAFF.

This sequence joins TRBV5-6 and TRBJ2-6; no reliable D call. This CDR3 contains 15 residues. CDR1 SGHDT and CDR2 YYEEEE come from the germline V gene. V was cut by 4 bases and J by 0 bases, with 8 bases left in between. DNA for the CDR3: TGTGCCAGCAGCACTGGAGTCTCTGGGGCCAACGTCCTGACTTTC. Encoded protein: CASSTGVSGANVLTF.

This clonotype was observed many times. J is TRBJ2-5 and V is TRBV12-3 or TRBV12-4, with TRBD2 identical over 9 bases. This CDR3 is built from 15 residues. V dropped 4 bases and J dropped 5; count of bases not matched to a gene: 8. In nucleotides, the CDR3 is TGTGCCAGCAGTTCTGGAGCTAGCGGGAAGGAGACCCAGTACTTC. Protein sequence: CASSSGASGKETQYF.

This clonotype appeared a few times. V is TRBV10-3 and J is TRBJ2-1, with D unclear. Germline lookup yields CDR1 ENHRY and CDR2 SYGVKD. The CDR3 spans 12 residues. The V end lost 0 bases, the J end lost 8 bases, and 5 bases lay between the germline ends. CDR3 sequence reads: CAISESGHEQFF. The CDR3 nucleotides are TGTGCCATCAGTGAGTCGGGCCATGAGCAGTTCTTC.

The genes are TRBV11-3 and TRBJ2-7, with D uncertain. Germline V lookup: CDR1 SGHNT, CDR2 YENEEA. V gave up 5 bases and J gave up 7 bases, with 21 bases separating them. The CDR3 totals 15 residues. For the CDR3, the DNA is TGTGCCAGCAGCCGAATACAAGATCATACGCGGGAGCAGTACTTC. This encodes CASSRIQDHTREQYF.

Ten or more counts support this clonotype. This chain links TRBV28 with TRBJ2-7; 7 bases are shared with TRBD1. This CDR3 spans 15 amino acids. CDR1 MDHEN and CDR2 SYDVKM come from the germline V gene. The J segment lost 7 bases and the V segment lost 2 bases, leaving 11 bases of the junction unmatched. In DNA form, the CDR3 reads TGTGCCAGCAGTTTAACGGGACAGCAACCTACGGAGCAGTACTTC. Encoded protein: CASSLTGQQPTEQYF.

The rearrangement joins TRBV6-6 to TRBJ1-5; D gene uncertain. Germline V gives CDR1 MNHNY, CDR2 SVGAGI (reference sequence). The CDR3 contains 13 residues. V shed 7 bases and J shed 2 bases, with 9 bases lying between them. The CDR3, as DNA: TGTGCCAGCACTACGGACGGCAATCAGCCCCAGCATTTT. It yields the protein CASTTDGNQPQHF.

The chain joins TRBV7-8 to TRBJ2-5; no firm D call. The V end was cut by 5 bases, the J end by 0 bases, with 10 bases between. The germline CDR1 and CDR2 sequences are SGHVS and FQNEAQ. This CDR3 spans 14 amino acids. CDR3 sequence reads: CASSPPGHQETQYF. CDR3 nucleotide sequence: TGTGCCAGCAGCCCCCCAGGACACCAAGAGACCCAGTACTTC.

CDR3 sequence (DNA): TGCGCCAGCAGCGATCGCACAGATACGCAGTATTTT. Encoded protein: CASSDRTDTQYF. This chain connects TRBV5-1 to TRBJ2-3, with unresolved D. Germline V gene sequence: CDR1 SGHRS, CDR2 YFSETQ. This CDR3 contains 12 residues. The V gene lost 4 bases and the J gene lost 1 base, with 4 bases spanning the gap.

This clonotype was picked up a small number of times. The CDR3 DNA follows: TGTGCCAGCAGTTTCGAGAGGAGGGCCAACGAGCAGTACTTC. This translates into CASSFERRANEQYF. The rearrangement links TRBV27 to TRBJ2-7, with a weak D call TRBD2 (6 bases). Germline V lookup: CDR1 MNHEY, CDR2 SMNVEV (reference sequence). The length of the CDR3 is 14 residues. V lost 3 bases to trimming and J lost 5 bases, with 14 bases between them.

This clonotype was found a few times. The chain couples TRBV11-3 to TRBJ2-1; D unresolved. CDR3 length equals 15 residues. The germline V gene encodes CDR1 SGHNT and CDR2 YENEEA. V gave up 0 bases and J gave up 4 bases, with 10 bases separating them. Here the CDR3 reads CASSLEPQPYNEQFF. CDR3 DNA: TGTGCCAGCAGCTTAGAACCCCAACCATACAATGAGCAGTTCTTC.

The table lists this clonotype with a few counts. The V and J genes are TRBV27 and TRBJ2-2; D not resolved. Per germline, CDR1 MNHEY and CDR2 SMNVEV (reference sequence). CDR3 length: 11 amino acids. Trimming took 6 bases from V and 7 from J, leaving 6 bases between them. The chain's CDR3 is CASRGDGELFF. CDR3 sequence (DNA): TGTGCCAGCAGAGGAGACGGGGAGCTGTTTTTT.

This clonotype showed up just a few times. The chain has TRBV11-3 and TRBJ2-1; D gene ambiguous. Deletions cut 5 bases from V and 2 bases from J, with 10 bases between. The CDR3 is made up of 14 amino acids. Germline loops: CDR1 SGHNT, CDR2 YENEEA. CDR3 sequence (DNA): TGTGCCAGCAGCCCGCCAGCCCCCTACAATGAGCAGTTCTTC. This encodes CASSPPAPYNEQFF.

This clonotype was counted only a few times. The rearrangement uses TRBV5-1 and TRBJ2-7; tentatively, D is TRBD2 (6 bases). The CDR3 is made up of 13 amino acids. CDR1 and CDR2 (germline): SGHRS, YFSETQ. The V end lost 0 bases, the J end lost 5 bases, and 9 bases lay between the germline ends. CDR3 nucleotide sequence: TGCGCCAGCAGCTTGGGGGACTTAGACGAGCAGTACTTC. It specifies CASSLGDLDEQYF.

The rearrangement links TRBV5-1 to TRBJ2-1; perhaps TRBD2 as D (6 bases). The V and J ends lost 0 bases and 8 bases respectively, with 18 bases between them. Germline V CDR1 and CDR2: SGHRS, YFSETQ. CDR3 length: 16 residues. This chain's CDR3 is CASSLGAMEGSYEQFF. In DNA, the CDR3 is TGCGCCAGCAGCTTGGGAGCGATGGAGGGTAGTTATGAGCAGTTCTTC.

This chain connects TRBV5-6 to TRBJ2-5; 9 nucleotides match TRBD1. V was clipped by 4 bases and J by 5 bases; unmatched bases: 6. Germline V lookup: CDR1 SGHDT, CDR2 YYEEEE. This CDR3 contains 14 residues. The DNA of the CDR3 is TGTGCCAGCAGCCTCATCGGACAGGGGGAGACCCAGTACTTC. Translating gives CASSLIGQGETQYF.

This clonotype has just a few counts. The chain couples TRBV21-1 to TRBJ1-5. TRBV21-1 is an annotated pseudogene. CDR3 length: 18 amino acids. CDR3 region: CASSKGGGTPYSNQPQHF. CDR3 nucleotides: TGTGCCAGCAGCAAGGGAGGAGGGACGCCTTATAGCAATCAGCCCCAGCATTTT.

V gene TRBV5-1 combines with J gene TRBJ2-3; 12 bases are a match to TRBD2. The germline gives CDR1 SGHRS, CDR2 YFSETQ. This CDR3 spans 17 amino acids. V was pared by 4 bases and J by 6 bases, with 12 bases of the junction left unmatched. The DNA of the CDR3 is TGCGCCAGCAGCCTATACAGACTAGCGGGAGTTTCCGATACGCAGTATTTT. This codes for CASSLYRLAGVSDTQYF.

The gene calls are TRBV7-2 and TRBJ1-5, with D perhaps matching TRBD1 (5 bases). This CDR3 is 14 amino acids long. Trimming stripped 3 bases from V and 3 bases from J, with 9 bases between. Germline V CDR1 and CDR2: SGHTA, FQGNSA. CDR3 bases: TGTGCCAGCAGCTTGGCAGGGCTCAATCAGCCCCAGCATTTT. Encoded protein: CASSLAGLNQPQHF.

In this sample, this clonotype turned up a few times. The V call is TRBV24-1, the J call TRBJ1-5, with TRBD1 matching over 9 bases. This CDR3 has 15 amino acids. Germline-derived CDR1 and CDR2 are KGHDR and SFDVKD. Losses at the gene ends were 5 bases for V and 4 bases for J; bases not matched to a gene: 5. CDR3 bases: TGTGCCACCAGTGCCGCCGGGACAGGGAATCAGCCCCAGCATTTT. Its protein product is CATSAAGTGNQPQHF.

This clonotype was picked up one time. An end of the junction does not agree with germline; a read error may underlie this. The chain carries TRBV10-3 and TRBJ2-3; D remains unclear. Germline V lookup: CDR1 ENHRY, CDR2 SYGVKD. The CDR3 runs 12 residues. CDR3 protein: CAISESLGTQYF. The CDR3 bases are TGTGCCATCAGTGAGTCGTTGGGTACGCAGTATTTC.

This clonotype was recorded many times. The genes are TRBV12-3 or TRBV12-4 and TRBJ1-2; 10 bases align to TRBD1. Germline trimming cut 3 bases from V and 3 bases from J; bases unmatched to any gene: 16. The CDR3 sequence is 19 residues long. The chain's CDR3 is CASSFFGHPGQGRDYGYTF. Here the CDR3 DNA reads TGTGCCAGCAGTTTTTTCGGGCATCCGGGACAGGGGCGTGACTATGGCTACACCTTC.

This clonotype occurred a few times. This chain joins TRBV2 and TRBJ2-2; D ambiguous. This CDR3 is 13 amino acids long. Germline CDR1 reads SNHLY; CDR2 reads FYNNEI. Trimming took 1 base from V and 7 from J, leaving 7 bases between them. CDR3 protein: CASSEDVDGELFF. CDR3 nucleotide sequence: TGTGCCAGCAGTGAAGATGTGGACGGGGAGCTGTTTTTT. Using reference TRBV2 and TRBJ2-2 for the parts outside the CDR3, the full variable domain is EPEVTQTPSHQVTQMGQEVILRCVPISNHLYFYWYRQILGQKVEFLVSFYNNEISEKSEIFDDQFSVERPDGSNFTLKIRSTKLEDSAMYFCASSEDVDGELFFGEGSRLTVL.